What follows describes a single T cell receptor (beta chain). The data were obtained in a study of identical twins. Germline CDR1 and CDR2: GTSNPN and SVGIG (reference sequence). The CDR3 has 13 residues. The V end was cut by 8 bases, the J end by 7 bases, with 21 bases between. Template switching added a universal primer site, and cDNA bore unique molecular identifiers. Via MiXCR, TCRdb re-called the 5' RACE reads, giving one row per CDR3 protein. The sample has about 660,000 distinct CDR3 sequences, over 8.5% seen once; the top ten hold 0.98%. These records were also assigned to another study, of yellow fever vaccine responses in identical twins. That paper states: Twins reportedly mounted vaccine T cell responses that seemed partly convergent, partly personalized.

J is TRBJ2-7 and V is TRBV30; D tentatively reads TRBD1 or TRBD2 (5 bases each). Sequenced input: PBMCs. The clonotype was recovered from a woman in her late teens or twenties in good health. As DNA, the CDR3 is TGTGCCGGGAACCCCGGACGTGGGGGAGAGCAGTACTTC. Protein product: CAGNPGRGGEQYF.